One and the same sample provided the 10 T cell receptor beta chains below, sequenced in a study of blood T cell repertoires in COVID-19. Assay: immunoSEQ multiplex PCR; the TCRdb copy retains only in-frame clones and omits some. Of approximately 60,000 clones detected, roughly four fifths appear once; the ten largest clones hold about 20%. Sequencing used peripheral blood. Every receptor here comes from a man between 60 and 70 years old with acute or convalescent COVID-19.

The V and J genes are TRBV7-9 and TRBJ2-5; 9 nucleotides line up with TRBD2. Germline V gene lookup returns CDR1 SEHNR and CDR2 FQNEAQ (reference sequence). The CDR3 has 15 amino acids. The trim removed 5 bases at V and 7 bases at J, leaving 11 bases unmatched. The CDR3 DNA reads as TGTGCCAGCAGCCCTCAGTCTAGCGGGGCGGGGACCCAGTACTTC. Residues: CASSPQSSGAGTQYF.

This chain connects TRBV19 to TRBJ1-2, with TRBD1 matching 9 bases. The CDR3 loop spans 17 amino acids. The V and J ends lost 5 bases and 7 bases, in that order; junction bases with no gene match: 17. The germline gives CDR1 LNHDA, CDR2 SQIVND (reference sequence). CDR3 residues: CASSSPNRGLKNSGYTF. The CDR3 DNA follows: TGTGCCAGTAGTTCCCCCAACAGGGGGCTCAAGAATAGTGGCTACACCTTC.

The chain is built from TRBV6-6 and TRBJ2-5, with TRBD2 matching over 7 bases. CDR1 and CDR2 (germline): MNHNY, SVGAGI (reference sequence). The J segment lost 4 bases and the V segment lost 2 bases, leaving 4 bases of the junction unmatched. The CDR3 consists of 14 residues. The CDR3 sequence is CASSYEGEGETQYF. The CDR3 nucleotides are TGTGCCAGCAGTTACGAAGGGGAGGGAGAGACCCAGTACTTC.

The genes are TRBV28 and TRBJ2-7; 14 bases match TRBD2. The trim removed 6 bases at V and 7 bases at J, leaving 11 bases unmatched. CDR1 is MDHEN and CDR2 is SYDVKM in the germline V gene. This CDR3 is 16 amino acids long. CDR3 residues: CASSHTGLAGAKEQYF. The CDR3 DNA follows: TGTGCCAGCAGCCATACGGGACTAGCGGGGGCTAAGGAGCAGTACTTC.

J is TRBJ1-4 and V is TRBV6-5, with D tentatively TRBD1 (5 bases). Trimming cost V 6 bases and J 6 bases, with 14 bases left between them. The CDR3 runs to 14 residues. The germline V gene encodes CDR1 MNHEY and CDR2 SVGAGI. The chain's CDR3 is CASSSDSLYEKLFF. The CDR3, as DNA: TGTGCCAGCAGCTCCGACAGCCTTTATGAAAAACTGTTTTTT.

The rearrangement joins TRBV5-5 to TRBJ2-4; 10 positions agree with TRBD2. With V trimmed by 4 bases and J by 3 bases, 7 bases remained unmatched. Per the germline V gene, CDR1 is SGHKS and CDR2 is YYEKEE (reference sequence). The CDR3 has 16 amino acids. This CDR3 reads CASSPLAGEVKNIQYF. CDR3 in DNA: TGTGCCAGCAGCCCCCTAGCGGGAGAAGTCAAAAACATTCAGTACTTC.

The genes are TRBV6-2 or TRBV6-3 and TRBJ1-5; D is possibly TRBD1 (5 bases). This CDR3 region has 18 residues. V was pared by 0 bases and J by 1 base, with 16 bases between. CDR1 and CDR2 (germline): MNHEY, SVGEGT. CDR3 region: CASSYSKRGQRSNQPQHF. In DNA, the CDR3 is TGTGCCAGCAGTTACTCGAAAAGGGGCCAACGGAGCAATCAGCCCCAGCATTTT.

This clone was observed a handful of times. The chain joins TRBV2 to TRBJ1-4, with 10 nucleotides matching TRBD1. Looked up from germline, CDR1 is SNHLY and CDR2 is FYNNEI. The CDR3 runs to 14 residues. Germline trimming cut 5 bases from V and 7 bases from J; bases unmatched to any gene: 4. The CDR3 nucleotides read TGTGCCAGCAGTACGACAGGGGGCTTTGAAAAACTGTTTTTT. It encodes CASSTTGGFEKLFF.

The chain has TRBV9 and TRBJ2-5; D might be TRBD2 (5 bases). CDR1 and CDR2 (germline): SGDLS, YYNGEE. This CDR3 has 13 residues. V was shortened by 4 bases and J by 5 bases, with 12 bases between the two germline ends. CDR3 residues: CASSFRDWETQYF. DNA for the CDR3: TGTGCCAGCAGCTTTCGGGATTGGGAGACCCAGTACTTC. Full variable domain (outside the CDR3, taken from reference TRBV9 and TRBJ2-5): DSGVTQTPKHLITATGQRVTLRCSPRSGDLSVYWYQQSLDQGLQFLIQYYNGEERAKGNILERFSAQQFPDLHSELNLSSLELGDSALYFCASSFRDWETQYFGPGTRLLVL.

The chain combines TRBV11-2 with TRBJ2-1; D possibly corresponds to TRBD1 (5 bases). The CDR3 has 13 amino acids. V dropped 5 bases and J dropped 9 bases, with 14 bases sitting between them. The germline gives CDR1 SGHAT, CDR2 FQNNGV. The CDR3 DNA reads as TGTGCCAGCAGCGTACACGGCCAGGGTGAGCAGTTCTTC. It specifies CASSVHGQGEQFF.